A single sample is the source of the 20 T cell receptor beta chains below, sequenced in a study of radiotherapy plus CTLA-4 blockade in lung cancer. Clones were read by immunoSEQ multiplex PCR, and TCRdb kept only the in-frame ones, dropping some. The table shows around 70,000 clones, with more than 75% occurring only once. The sample here was peripheral blood, taken from a patient treated with radiotherapy plus ipilimumab. The origin of the receptors is a human donor with non-small cell lung cancer that progressed on radiotherapy plus ipilimumab.

This chain links TRBV7-3 with TRBJ2-1, with TRBD2 matching over 8 bases. Germline trimming cut 6 bases from V and 2 bases from J; bases unmatched to any gene: 9. In germline, CDR1 is SGHTA, CDR2 FQGTGA. This CDR3 has 16 amino acids. The CDR3 is CASSQTSGPPYNEQFF. DNA of the CDR3: TGTGCCAGCAGTCAAACTAGCGGACCTCCCTACAATGAGCAGTTCTTC.

The chain links TRBV6-4 to TRBJ2-1; the match to TRBD2 covers 7 bases. Germline CDR1 MRHNA, CDR2 SNTAGT. With 5 bases clipped from V and 8 bases from J, the junction kept 12 bases outside the gene matches. CDR3 length: 15 residues. The CDR3 DNA is TGTGCCAGCAGTTCGTCGGGCGGGAGCGAGGATGAGCAGTTCTTC. Translation gives CASSSSGGSEDEQFF.

J is TRBJ1-3 and V is TRBV6-5, with D uncertain. The CDR3 consists of 13 residues. Germline-derived CDR1 and CDR2 are MNHEY and SVGAGI. V was shortened by 7 bases and J by 4 bases, with 11 bases between the two germline ends. This CDR3 reads CASNGVVGNTIYF. CDR3 nucleotides: TGTGCCAGCAACGGGGTTGTAGGAAACACCATATATTTT.

The chain employs TRBV28 and TRBJ1-1; D uncertain. There are 12 residues in the CDR3. The V end lost 2 bases, the J end lost 3 bases, and 4 bases lay between the germline ends. Per germline, CDR1 MDHEN and CDR2 SYDVKM. CDR3: CASSLIHTEAFF. The CDR3, as DNA: TGTGCCAGCAGTTTAATCCACACTGAAGCTTTCTTT.

This clone was counted a single time. The DNA for the CDR3 is TGTGCCAGCAGTTTATTGGGGACAGGGGACAATGAGCAGTTCTTC. Translating gives CASSLLGTGDNEQFF. The gene calls are TRBV28 and TRBJ2-1, with 10 bases lining up with TRBD1. Germline assignment: CDR1 MDHEN and CDR2 SYDVKM. CDR3 size: 15 residues. The V gene end was trimmed by 1 base and the J gene end by 5 bases; junction bases not matched to a gene: 2.

The chain recombines TRBV2 with TRBJ2-5; D call uncertain. The germline gives CDR1 SNHLY, CDR2 FYNNEI. V was pared by 6 bases and J by 2 bases, with 7 bases between. CDR3 length: 12 amino acids. The CDR3 DNA is TGTGCCAGCAGCCAACAACAAGAGACCCAGTACTTC. Translating gives CASSQQQETQYF.

The rearrangement links TRBV6-6 to TRBJ1-1, with D possibly being TRBD1 (6 bases). This CDR3 spans 14 amino acids. Germline CDR1 is MNHNY and CDR2 is SVGAGI (reference sequence). Trimming took off 7 bases at V and 2 bases at J, with 14 bases between the two ends. The CDR3 region has the DNA TGTGCCAGCAAATACCGGGACATTAACACTGAAGCTTTCTTT. Translating it yields CASKYRDINTEAFF.

This sequence joins TRBV5-1 and TRBJ2-1; D possibly corresponds to TRBD1 (5 bases). The V end lost 0 bases, the J end lost 0 bases, and 10 bases lay between the germline ends. The germline gives CDR1 SGHRS, CDR2 YFSETQ. The CDR3 has 16 amino acids. In DNA form, the CDR3 reads TGCGCCAGCAGCTTGGAACCCCAGGGCTCCTACAATGAGCAGTTCTTC. Encoded protein: CASSLEPQGSYNEQFF.

The V gene is TRBV9, the J gene TRBJ2-1, with 9 positions matching TRBD1. V was clipped by 3 bases and J by 8 bases; unmatched bases: 12. In germline, CDR1 is SGDLS, CDR2 YYNGEE. The length of the CDR3 is 16 residues. The CDR3: CASSAGWGQGLHEQFF. Here the CDR3 DNA reads TGTGCCAGCAGCGCGGGGTGGGGACAGGGTTTGCATGAGCAGTTCTTC.

The V and J genes are TRBV6-6 and TRBJ1-1; unclear D gene. Germline loops: CDR1 MNHNY, CDR2 SVGAGI (reference sequence). This CDR3 comprises 15 residues. Trimming left V 4 bases short and J 1 base short, with 13 bases between. The CDR3 loop reads CASSSHGGPNTEAFF. The CDR3 region has the DNA TGTGCCAGCAGTTCCCACGGTGGCCCGAACACTGAAGCTTTCTTT.

CDR3 region: CASSLWRGMGTDTQYF. The CDR3 nucleotides are TGTGCCAGCAGTTTATGGCGGGGAATGGGGACAGATACGCAGTATTTT. This sequence joins TRBV27 and TRBJ2-3, with D perhaps matching TRBD2 (6 bases). CDR1 and CDR2 (germline): MNHEY, SMNVEV (reference sequence). The CDR3 loop spans 16 amino acids. V lost 1 base and J 3 bases, leaving 14 bases between the germline ends.

This clone was seen a single time. V is TRBV6-5 and J is TRBJ1-2, with 9 bases aligning to TRBD1. Germline trimming cut 5 bases from V and 6 bases from J; bases unmatched to any gene: 4. The V gene's germline CDR1 is MNHEY and CDR2 SVGAGI. The CDR3 sequence is 13 residues long. CDR3 in DNA: TGTGCCAGCAGTCAAGGGACAGGGAATGGCTACACCTTC. Residues: CASSQGTGNGYTF.

The chain joins TRBV2 to TRBJ1-5; 9 bases align to TRBD1. This CDR3 contains 15 residues. Germline CDR1 is SNHLY and CDR2 is FYNNEI. V gave up 4 bases and J gave up 0 bases; unmatched junction bases: 1. This CDR3 reads CASSGDRDSNQPQHF. In DNA, the CDR3 is TGTGCCAGCAGTGGGGACAGGGATAGCAATCAGCCCCAGCATTTT.

The genes are TRBV28 and TRBJ2-2; 13 bases are a match to TRBD2. The germline gives CDR1 MDHEN, CDR2 SYDVKM. The CDR3 contains 17 residues. Germline trimming cut 2 bases from V and 6 bases from J; bases unmatched to any gene: 6. Here the CDR3 reads CASSLGGLAGVAGELFF. CDR3 in DNA: TGTGCCAGCAGTTTAGGAGGACTAGCGGGAGTAGCCGGGGAGCTGTTTTTT.

The chain joins TRBV4-1 to TRBJ2-2, with D tentatively TRBD2 (6 bases). Trimming cost V 2 bases and J 1 base, with 11 bases left between them. Germline V gene sequence: CDR1 MGHRA, CDR2 YSYEKL. CDR3 length: 16 amino acids. The CDR3, as DNA: TGCGCCAGCAGCCAACCGGAGGGGAGGAACACCGGGGAGCTGTTTTTT. Encoded protein: CASSQPEGRNTGELFF.

The chain has TRBV7-6 and TRBJ1-2, with no clear D. The CDR3 is 16 amino acids. CDR1 is SGHVS and CDR2 is FNYEAQ in the germline V gene. Trimming took 4 bases from V and 0 from J, leaving 15 bases between them. Here the CDR3 DNA reads TGTGCCAGCAGCTCAAACAGCGTTAGGTCTAACTATGGCTACACCTTC. This gives the protein CASSSNSVRSNYGYTF.

The chain links TRBV7-2 to TRBJ2-3; D ambiguous. The CDR3 has 14 residues. V was pared by 5 bases and J by 1 base, with 10 bases between. Germline CDR1 reads SGHTA; CDR2 reads FQGNSA. The CDR3 DNA reads as TGTGCCAGCAGCCCTAGTCGGGGCACAGATACGCAGTATTTT. Translation gives CASSPSRGTDTQYF.

The V gene is TRBV29-1, the J gene TRBJ2-5; TRBD1 agrees at 7 bases. Trimming removed 5 bases from V and 4 bases from J; junction bases left unmatched: 7. The CDR3 is made up of 13 amino acids. CDR1 and CDR2 (germline): SQVTM, ANQGSEA. CDR3 sequence reads: CSVPGTVLETQYF. CDR3 bases: TGCAGCGTTCCCGGGACAGTCCTAGAGACCCAGTACTTC.

The rearrangement links TRBV6-6 to TRBJ2-1; 9 bases agree with TRBD2. The CDR3 consists of 15 residues. V was pared by 7 bases and J by 10 bases, with 14 bases of the junction left unmatched. Looked up from germline, CDR1 is MNHNY and CDR2 is SVGAGI (reference sequence). This CDR3 is CASTMTSGPNGEQFF. The CDR3 region has the DNA TGTGCCAGCACCATGACTAGCGGCCCTAATGGGGAGCAGTTCTTC.

The V gene is TRBV30, the J gene TRBJ1-5; a possible D gene is TRBD1 (6 bases). The germline V and J ends were trimmed by 2 bases and 5 bases, with 10 bases remaining between them. The germline CDR1 and CDR2 sequences are GTSNPN and SVGIG (reference sequence). The CDR3 has 13 amino acids. As DNA, the CDR3 is TGTGCCTGGAGTCAGGGGAACCATCAGCCCCAGCATTTT. This encodes CAWSQGNHQPQHF.